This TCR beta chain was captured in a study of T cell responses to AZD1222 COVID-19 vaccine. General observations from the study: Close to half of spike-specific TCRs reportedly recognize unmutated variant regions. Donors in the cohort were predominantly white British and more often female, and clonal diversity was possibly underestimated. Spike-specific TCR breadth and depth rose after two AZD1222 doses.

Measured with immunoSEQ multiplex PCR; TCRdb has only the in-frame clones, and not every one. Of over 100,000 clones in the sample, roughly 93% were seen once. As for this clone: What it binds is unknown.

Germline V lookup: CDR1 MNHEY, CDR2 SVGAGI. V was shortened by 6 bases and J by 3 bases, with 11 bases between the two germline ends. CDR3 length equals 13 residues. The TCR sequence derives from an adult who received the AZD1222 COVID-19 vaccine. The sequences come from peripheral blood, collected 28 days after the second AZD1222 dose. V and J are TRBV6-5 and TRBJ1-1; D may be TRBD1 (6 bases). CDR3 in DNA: TGTGCCAGCAGGGGACAAGTCGACACTGAAGCTTTCTTT. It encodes CASRGQVDTEAFF.